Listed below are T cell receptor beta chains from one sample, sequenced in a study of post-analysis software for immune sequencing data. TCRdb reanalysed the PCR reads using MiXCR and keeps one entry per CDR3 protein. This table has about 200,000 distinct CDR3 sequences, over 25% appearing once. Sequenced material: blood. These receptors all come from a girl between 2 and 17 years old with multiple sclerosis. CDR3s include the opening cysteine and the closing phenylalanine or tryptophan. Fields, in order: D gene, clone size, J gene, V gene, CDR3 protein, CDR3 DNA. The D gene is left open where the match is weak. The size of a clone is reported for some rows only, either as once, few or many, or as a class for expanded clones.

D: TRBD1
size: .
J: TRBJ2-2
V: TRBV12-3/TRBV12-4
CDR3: CASSRSRQGNTGELFF
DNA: TGTGCCAGCAGTCGAAGCAGACAGGGGAACACCGGGGAGCTGTTTTTT

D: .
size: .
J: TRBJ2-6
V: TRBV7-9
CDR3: CASSRGRTSGANVLTF
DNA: TGTGCCAGCAGCCGGGGACGGACCTCTGGGGCCAACGTCCTGACTTTC

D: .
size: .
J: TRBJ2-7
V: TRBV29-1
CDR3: CSVLRSEFLGQYF
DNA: TGCAGCGTTCTCCGGTCCGAATTTCTCGGGCAGTACTTC

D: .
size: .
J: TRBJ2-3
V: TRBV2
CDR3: CASSYTFTDTQYF
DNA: TGTGCCAGCAGTTATACCTTCACAGATACGCAGTATTTT

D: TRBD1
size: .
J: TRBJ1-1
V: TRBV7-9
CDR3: CASSYGQGTTEAFF
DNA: TGTGCCAGCAGCTATGGACAGGGAACCACTGAAGCTTTCTTT

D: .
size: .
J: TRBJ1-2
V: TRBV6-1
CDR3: CASSTDSPYGYTF
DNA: TGTGCCAGCAGTACGGACAGTCCCTATGGCTACACCTTC

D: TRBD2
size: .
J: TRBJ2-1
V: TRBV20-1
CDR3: CSAETSGIYNEQFF
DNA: TGCAGTGCGGAGACTAGCGGAATATACAATGAGCAGTTCTTC

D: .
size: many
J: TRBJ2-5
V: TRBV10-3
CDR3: CAISEPERGETQYF
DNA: TGTGCCATCAGTGAACCCGAGAGGGGAGAGACCCAGTACTTC

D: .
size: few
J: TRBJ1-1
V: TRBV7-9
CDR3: CASSLAGGGGTEAFF
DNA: TGTGCCAGCAGCTTGGCGGGGGGAGGAGGCACTGAAGCTTTCTTT

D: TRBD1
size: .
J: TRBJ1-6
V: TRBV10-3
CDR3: CAISPTGGRSNSPLHF
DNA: TGTGCCATCAGTCCAACAGGGGGACGTTCTAATTCACCCCTCCACTTT

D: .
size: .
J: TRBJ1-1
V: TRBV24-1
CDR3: CATAGSDTEAFF
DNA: TGTGCCACCGCGGGTTCGGACACTGAAGCTTTCTTT

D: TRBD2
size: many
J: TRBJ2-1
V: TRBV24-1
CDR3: CATSLAGAYNEQFF
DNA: TGTGCCACCAGTTTAGCGGGAGCCTACAATGAGCAGTTCTTC

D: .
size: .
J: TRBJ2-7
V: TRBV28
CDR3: CASNKGYNEQYF
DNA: TGTGCCAGCAATAAGGGGTACAATGAGCAGTACTTC

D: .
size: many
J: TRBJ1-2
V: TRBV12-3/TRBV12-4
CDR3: CASSLDGGSYGYTF
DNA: TGTGCCAGCAGTTTGGACGGGGGGAGCTATGGCTACACCTTC

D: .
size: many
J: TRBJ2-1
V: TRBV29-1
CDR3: CSVRTPLFHEQFF
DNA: TGCAGCGTTAGGACACCCCTTTTCCATGAGCAGTTCTTC

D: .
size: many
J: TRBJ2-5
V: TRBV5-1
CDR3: CASRRTTGLSRETQYF
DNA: TGCGCCAGCAGAAGAACCACAGGGCTAAGCAGGGAGACCCAGTACTTC

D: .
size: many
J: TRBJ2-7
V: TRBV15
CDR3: CATSRAPTGGGYEQYF
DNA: TGTGCCACCAGCAGAGCTCCGACAGGTGGGGGCTACGAGCAGTACTTC

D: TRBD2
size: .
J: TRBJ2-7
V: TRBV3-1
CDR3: CASSRGLAGNNEQYF
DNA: TGTGCCAGCAGCCGGGGACTAGCGGGCAACAATGAGCAGTACTTC

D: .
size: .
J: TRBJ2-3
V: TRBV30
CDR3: CAWSDPWGTDTQYF
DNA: TGTGCCTGGAGTGACCCCTGGGGGACAGATACGCAGTATTTT

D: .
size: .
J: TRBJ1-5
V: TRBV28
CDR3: CASSLSRIQPQHF
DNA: TGTGCCAGCAGTTTAAGTAGAATTCAGCCCCAGCATTTT

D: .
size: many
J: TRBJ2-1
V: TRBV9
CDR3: CASSDPEDEQFF
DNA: TGTGCCAGCAGCGACCCCGAGGATGAGCAGTTCTTC

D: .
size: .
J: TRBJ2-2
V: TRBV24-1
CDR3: CATSANAGELFF
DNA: TGTGCCACCAGCGCGAACGCCGGGGAGCTGTTTTTT

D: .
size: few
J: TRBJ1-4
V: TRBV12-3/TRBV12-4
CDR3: CASSLPGATNEKLFF
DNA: TGTGCCAGCAGCCTTCCGGGGGCAACTAATGAAAAACTGTTTTTT

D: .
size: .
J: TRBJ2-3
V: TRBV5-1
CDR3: CASSSYGETNEKLYF
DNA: TGCGCCAGCAGCTCTTATGGAGAAACTAATGAAAAACTGTATTTT

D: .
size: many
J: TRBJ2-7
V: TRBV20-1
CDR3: CSASGTNSYEQYF
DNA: TGCAGTGCTAGTGGGACAAACTCCTACGAGCAGTACTTC

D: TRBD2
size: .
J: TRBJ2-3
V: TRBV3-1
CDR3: CASSPAGTTTDTQYF
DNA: TGTGCCAGCAGCCCTGCCGGGACTACCACAGATACGCAGTATTTT